The clone carrying this T cell receptor beta chain was detected only a few times. The germline CDR1 and CDR2 sequences are MNHNS and SASEGT. There are 15 residues in the CDR3. Germline trimming cut 6 bases from V and 7 bases from J; bases unmatched to any gene: 15. This sample was taken from a study of CD8 T cells in ankylosing spondylitis. TCRdb reprocessed the 5' RACE reads with MiXCR, giving one entry per CDR3 protein. The data contain roughly 150,000 distinct CDR3 sequences, roughly a third of them singletons. V usage is TRBV6-1 and J usage is TRBJ2-7; TRBD1 matches at 7 bases. The source material was synovial fluid, either unsorted or a sorted T cell fraction (not recorded which). The origin of this receptor is a male donor with ankylosing spondylitis. As DNA, the CDR3 is TGTGCCAGCAGCGAACGGACAGGTGGGATTGGGGAGCAGTACTTC. Encoded protein: CASSERTGGIGEQYF.